The 27 T cell receptor beta chains reported below all come from one sample, sequenced in a study of blood T cell repertoires in COVID-19. Using immunoSEQ multiplex PCR, the repertoire was profiled, and TCRdb retains in-frame clones only, with some absent. This sample yields about 350,000 clones, of which under 95% are seen a single time; roughly 3.3% belongs to the top ten. Sequencing input: peripheral blood. The source is a woman aged 18-35 years who had recovered from COVID-19.

The rearrangement links TRBV5-5 to TRBJ2-1, with 11 bases lining up with TRBD2. The germline V gene has CDR1 SGHKS and CDR2 YYEKEE (reference sequence). This CDR3 comprises 15 residues. With 1 base clipped from V and 3 bases from J, the junction kept 0 bases outside the gene matches. The DNA of the CDR3 is TGTGCCAGCAGCTTGACTAGCGGGAGCTACAATGAGCAGTTCTTC. This codes for CASSLTSGSYNEQFF.

The genes are TRBV7-2 and TRBJ2-1; 7 positions agree with TRBD1. Trimming at V came to 0 bases and at J to 7 bases, leaving 6 bases not matched to a gene. Germline loops: CDR1 SGHTA, CDR2 FQGNSA. The CDR3 totals 15 residues. DNA of the CDR3: TGTGCCAGCAGCTTAGCCCCCACAGGGGAAAATGAGCAGTTCTTC. Translation: CASSLAPTGENEQFF.

The chain combines TRBV4-3 with TRBJ2-1; 10 bases line up with TRBD2. J lost 7 bases, V lost 4 bases, and 13 bases had no gene match. CDR3 length equals 17 residues. Germline lookup yields CDR1 LGHNA and CDR2 YSLEER. CDR3 coding DNA: TGCGCCAGCAGCCTCTCCCCTAGCGGGAGTCCGTCGAATGAGCAGTTCTTC. Its translation is CASSLSPSGSPSNEQFF.

This chain links TRBV4-1 with TRBJ2-3; 7 nucleotides align to TRBD1. The CDR3 runs 16 residues. The V gene's germline CDR1 is MGHRA and CDR2 YSYEKL. Trimming removed 3 bases from V and 3 bases from J; junction bases left unmatched: 9. The CDR3: CASSHHLGGETDTQYF. The CDR3 DNA is TGCGCCAGCAGCCACCACCTAGGGGGCGAGACAGATACGCAGTATTTT.

This clone was seen just once. The CDR3 coding sequence is TGTGCCACCAGTGATTTGAGCGCTGGGGCCAACGTCCTGACTTTC. This gives the protein CATSDLSAGANVLTF. This sequence joins TRBV24-1 and TRBJ2-6; D ambiguous. Germline assignment: CDR1 KGHDR and CDR2 SFDVKD. Between the trimmed V and J ends, which lost 0 bases and 2 bases, there was a span of 4 bases. The CDR3 contains 15 residues.

The V call is TRBV10-3, the J call TRBJ1-1; D is unclear. The CDR3 is made up of 13 amino acids. Germline CDR1 and CDR2: ENHRY and SYGVKD. Trimming shortened V by 7 bases and J by 3 bases, and 12 bases separated the two germline ends. CDR3 coding DNA: TGTGCCATCAAGTCCAGGTGGGACACTGAAGCTTTCTTT. Protein: CAIKSRWDTEAFF.

J is TRBJ2-5 and V is TRBV19; 14 positions match TRBD2. V was pared by 5 bases and J by 9 bases, with 5 bases of the junction left unmatched. This CDR3 contains 14 residues. Germline V gives CDR1 LNHDA, CDR2 SQIVND (reference sequence). DNA for the CDR3: TGTGCCAGTAGTCGACTAGCGGGAGGGGGGGCCCAGTACTTC. Translation gives CASSRLAGGGAQYF. The entire variable domain, with the rest obtained from reference TRBV19 and TRBJ2-5, is as follows: DGGITQSPKYLFRKEGQNVTLSCEQNLNHDAMYWYRQDPGQGLRLIYYSQIVNDFQKGDIAEGYSVSREKKESFPLTVTSAQKNPTAFYLCASSRLAGGGAQYFGPGTRLLVL.

This sequence joins TRBV30 and TRBJ1-6; D is ambiguous. V gave up 6 bases and J gave up 2 bases, with 17 bases separating them. This CDR3 region has 16 residues. Germline CDR1 reads GTSNPN; CDR2 reads SVGIG (reference sequence). CDR3 bases: TGTGCCTGCACAAAGCCCGCCGGAGCCTATAATTCACCCCTCCACTTT. This codes for CACTKPAGAYNSPLHF.

This chain joins TRBV21-1 and TRBJ2-7; TRBD1, the table's D call, lacks a check against the DNA. TRBV21-1 is marked as a pseudogene. The CDR3 extends over 16 amino acids. CDR3 sequence reads: CASSKGGDRGRYEQYV. As DNA, the CDR3 is TGTGCCAGCAGCAAAGGGGGGGACAGGGGGAGATACGAGCAGTACGTC.

V gene TRBV2 combines with J gene TRBJ1-5; D uncertain. The CDR3 contains 16 residues. The ends were cut back, 0 bases at V and 0 bases at J, with 9 bases in the middle. Looked up from germline, CDR1 is SNHLY and CDR2 is FYNNEI. The CDR3 nucleotides are TGTGCCAGCAGTGAAGCGCGGCCGGGTAGCAATCAGCCCCAGCATTTT. Its translation: CASSEARPGSNQPQHF.

This chain joins TRBV11-2 and TRBJ2-7; 14 bases are shared with TRBD2. The CDR3 contains 17 residues. Germline lookup yields CDR1 SGHAT and CDR2 FQNNGV. Losses at the gene ends were 5 bases for V and 7 bases for J; bases not matched to a gene: 13. The CDR3 DNA is TGTGCCAGCAGCCCCCACAACCCCGGGACTAGCGGGAGAGAGCAGTACGTC. Encoded protein: CASSPHNPGTSGREQYV.

This chain links TRBV10-2 with TRBJ1-2; tentatively, D is TRBD1 (6 bases). The CDR3 runs 13 residues. V was clipped by 9 bases and J by 8 bases, with 19 bases between them. The germline CDR1 and CDR2 sequences are WSHSY and SAAADI. The CDR3 region has the DNA TGCGCCAGGAGAGATATGACAGGCCTCGGCTACACCTTC. It encodes CARRDMTGLGYTF.

This sequence joins TRBV5-1 and TRBJ2-1; 7 bases are a match to TRBD1. V lost 4 bases to trimming and J lost 0 bases; unmatched junction nucleotides: 10. The CDR3 length is 17 residues. Germline lookup yields CDR1 SGHRS and CDR2 YFSETQ. The chain's CDR3 is CASSPEDRLSSYNEQFF. Here the CDR3 DNA reads TGCGCCAGCAGCCCGGAGGACAGGTTGAGCTCCTACAATGAGCAGTTCTTC.

The gene calls are TRBV7-2 and TRBJ2-1; the match to TRBD2 covers 8 bases. Germline V gives CDR1 SGHTA, CDR2 FQGNSA. The CDR3 is 16 residues long. The ends lost 2 bases at V and 6 bases at J; junction bases unmatched: 9. The CDR3: CASSLFVGRGGNEQFF. In nucleotides, the CDR3 is TGTGCCAGCAGCTTATTCGTCGGGAGGGGGGGCAATGAGCAGTTCTTC.

This chain uses TRBV7-2 with TRBJ2-1; 7 positions match TRBD1. This CDR3 region has 15 residues. CDR1 is SGHTA, CDR2 FQGNSA, per germline. V trimming: 9 bases; J trimming: 6 bases; junction bases outside the gene matches: 14. CDR3 in amino acids: CASGFGQVKGNEQFF. Written as DNA, the CDR3 is TGTGCCAGTGGATTCGGACAGGTAAAGGGCAATGAGCAGTTCTTC.

CDR3 sequence reads: CASSEHRRTNEKLFF. The CDR3 coding sequence is TGTGCCAGCAGCGAACACAGGAGAACTAATGAAAAACTGTTTTTT. This chain links TRBV11-2 with TRBJ1-4; the D gene is possibly TRBD1 (5 bases). The V gene lost 5 bases and the J gene lost 1 base, with 11 bases spanning the gap. The germline V gene encodes CDR1 SGHAT and CDR2 FQNNGV. The CDR3 consists of 15 residues.

The chain is built from TRBV2 and TRBJ2-7, with 10 bases fitting TRBD2. CDR1 and CDR2 (germline): SNHLY, FYNNEI. Trimming at V came to 4 bases and at J to 3 bases, leaving 3 bases not matched to a gene. The CDR3 runs 14 residues. The CDR3 loop is CASSGPSGSYEQYV. The CDR3 region has the DNA TGTGCCAGCAGTGGGCCTAGCGGGAGCTACGAGCAGTACGTC.

The sample holds one count of this clone. The chain employs TRBV4-3 and TRBJ2-1; 7 bases map to TRBD1. Germline CDR1 reads LGHNA; CDR2 reads YSLEER. V trimming: 0 bases; J trimming: 4 bases; junction bases outside the gene matches: 6. There are 16 residues in the CDR3. CDR3 in amino acids: CASSQDAGGEYNEQFF. The DNA for the CDR3 is TGCGCCAGCAGCCAAGATGCAGGGGGAGAGTACAATGAGCAGTTCTTC.

J is TRBJ2-1 and V is TRBV7-2; D is undetermined. CDR3 length: 13 amino acids. Germline loops: CDR1 SGHTA, CDR2 FQGNSA. V was clipped by 3 bases and J by 6 bases, with 9 bases between them. The CDR3 DNA is TGTGCCAGCAGCTTCTCTAGGTTCAATGAGCAGTTCTTC. Its protein is CASSFSRFNEQFF.

The rearrangement uses TRBV7-2 and TRBJ1-2; D is uncertain. This CDR3 contains 14 residues. The V gene lost 2 bases and the J gene lost 10 bases, with 17 bases spanning the gap. In germline, CDR1 is SGHTA, CDR2 FQGNSA. This CDR3 reads CASSLNVRAAPYTF. The CDR3 region has the DNA TGTGCCAGCAGCTTAAATGTGCGGGCGGCCCCCTACACCTTC. Full variable domain (missing parts from reference TRBV7-2 and TRBJ1-2): GAGVSQSPSNKVTEKGKDVELRCDPISGHTALYWYRQSLGQGLEFLIYFQGNSAPDKSGLPSDRFSAERTGGSVSTLTIQRTQQEDSAVYLCASSLNVRAAPYTFGSGTRLTVV.

The chain uses TRBV5-4 and TRBJ1-2; TRBD1 matches 7 bases. J lost 2 bases, V lost 4 bases, and 14 bases had no gene match. This CDR3 contains 17 residues. Germline CDR1 SGHNT, CDR2 YYREEE (reference sequence). The CDR3 loop reads CASSAVVDRARNYGYTF. CDR3 DNA: TGTGCCAGCAGCGCCGTGGTTGACAGGGCACGGAACTATGGCTACACCTTC.

The rearrangement joins TRBV7-8 to TRBJ1-1; TRBD1 matches 10 bases. CDR3 length equals 16 residues. Germline CDR1 SGHVS, CDR2 FQNEAQ. J lost 4 bases, V lost 1 base, and 6 bases had no gene match. The CDR3 nucleotides are TGTGCCAGCAGCTTAGGGGACAGGGGTCTGGGCACTGAAGCTTTCTTT. It specifies CASSLGDRGLGTEAFF.

This chain links TRBV5-1 with TRBJ2-6; D is possibly TRBD1 (5 bases). CDR1 and CDR2 from the germline V gene are SGHRS and YFSETQ. Trimming shortened V by 4 bases and J by 0 bases, and 8 bases separated the two germline ends. The CDR3 has 15 amino acids. The chain's CDR3 is CASSPGLSGANVLTF. The CDR3 nucleotides are TGCGCCAGCAGCCCAGGGCTCTCTGGGGCCAACGTCCTGACTTTC. The complete variable domain, with remaining parts taken from reference TRBV5-1 and TRBJ2-6, reads KAGVTQTPRYLIKTRGQQVTLSCSPISGHRSVSWYQQTPGQGLQFLFEYFSETQRNKGNFPGRFSGRQFSNSRSEMNVSTLELGDSALYLCASSPGLSGANVLTFGAGSRLTVL.

The chain has TRBV9 and TRBJ2-1; the match to TRBD2 covers 10 bases. The V and J ends lost 0 bases and 6 bases, in that order; junction bases with no gene match: 3. This CDR3 is 15 amino acids long. Germline-derived CDR1 and CDR2 are SGDLS and YYNGEE. The CDR3 sequence: CASSVGGTSVNEQFF. CDR3 in DNA: TGTGCCAGCAGCGTAGGGGGGACTAGCGTCAATGAGCAGTTCTTC.

This rearrangement joins TRBV6-2 or TRBV6-3 to TRBJ1-1; D unresolved. CDR1 and CDR2 (germline): MNHEY, SVGEGT. Trimming took 0 bases from V and 1 from J, leaving 6 bases between them. This CDR3 has 14 residues. The CDR3 sequence: CASSYSSENTEAFF. Written as DNA, the CDR3 is TGTGCCAGCAGTTACTCGTCAGAGAACACTGAAGCTTTCTTT.

The chain's CDR3 is CASSPGQLALSSYEQYV. The CDR3 DNA sequence: TGTGCCAGCAGTCCCGGTCAACTAGCGCTGAGCTCCTACGAGCAGTACGTC. The V and J genes are TRBV27 and TRBJ2-7; 7 bases are a match to TRBD2. Germline trimming cut 5 bases from V and 0 bases from J; bases unmatched to any gene: 13. The germline gives CDR1 MNHEY, CDR2 SMNVEV (reference sequence). There are 17 residues in the CDR3.

The chain is built from TRBV9 and TRBJ2-3, with a tentative D call TRBD2 (6 bases). Per germline, CDR1 SGDLS and CDR2 YYNGEE. Trimming removed 4 bases at V and 1 base at J, with 13 bases between. The CDR3 totals 15 residues. CDR3 in amino acids: CASSFPPSGTDTQYF. The CDR3 coding sequence is TGTGCCAGCAGCTTCCCTCCTAGCGGCACAGATACGCAGTATTTT.